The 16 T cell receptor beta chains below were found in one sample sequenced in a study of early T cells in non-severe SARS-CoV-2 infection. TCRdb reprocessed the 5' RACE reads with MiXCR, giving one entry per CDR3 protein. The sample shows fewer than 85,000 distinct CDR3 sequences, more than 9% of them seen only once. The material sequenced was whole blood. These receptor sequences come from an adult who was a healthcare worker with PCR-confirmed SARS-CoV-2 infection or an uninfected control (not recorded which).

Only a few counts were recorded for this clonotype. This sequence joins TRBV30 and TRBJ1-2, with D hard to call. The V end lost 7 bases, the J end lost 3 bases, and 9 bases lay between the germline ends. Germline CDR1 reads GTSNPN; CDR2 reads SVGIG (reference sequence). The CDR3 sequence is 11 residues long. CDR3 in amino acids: CAFGQDYGYTF. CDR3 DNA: TGTGCCTTTGGTCAAGACTATGGCTACACCTTC.

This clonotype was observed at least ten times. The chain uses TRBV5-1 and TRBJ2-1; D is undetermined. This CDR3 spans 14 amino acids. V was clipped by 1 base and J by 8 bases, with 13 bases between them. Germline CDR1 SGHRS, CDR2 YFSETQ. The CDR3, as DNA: TGCGCCAGCAGCTTGCAAGGGTCGCAGGATGAGCAGTTCTTC. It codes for CASSLQGSQDEQFF.

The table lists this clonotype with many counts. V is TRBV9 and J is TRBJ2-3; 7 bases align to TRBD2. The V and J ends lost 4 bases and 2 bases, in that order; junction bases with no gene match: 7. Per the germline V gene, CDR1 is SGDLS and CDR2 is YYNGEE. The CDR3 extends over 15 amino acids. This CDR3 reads CASSLASGLTDTQYF. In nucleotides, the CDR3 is TGTGCCAGCAGCTTGGCTAGCGGCCTCACAGATACGCAGTATTTT. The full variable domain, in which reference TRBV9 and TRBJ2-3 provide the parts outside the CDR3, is DSGVTQTPKHLITATGQRVTLRCSPRSGDLSVYWYQQSLDQGLQFLIQYYNGEERAKGNILERFSAQQFPDLHSELNLSSLELGDSALYFCASSLASGLTDTQYFGPGTRLTVL.

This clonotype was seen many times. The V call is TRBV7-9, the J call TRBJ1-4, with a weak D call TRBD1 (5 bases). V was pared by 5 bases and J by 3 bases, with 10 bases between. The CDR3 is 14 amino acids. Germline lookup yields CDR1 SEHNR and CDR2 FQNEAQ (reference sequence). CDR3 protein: CASSARGSNEKLFF. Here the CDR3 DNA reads TGTGCCAGCAGCGCCCGGGGGTCTAATGAAAAACTGTTTTTT.

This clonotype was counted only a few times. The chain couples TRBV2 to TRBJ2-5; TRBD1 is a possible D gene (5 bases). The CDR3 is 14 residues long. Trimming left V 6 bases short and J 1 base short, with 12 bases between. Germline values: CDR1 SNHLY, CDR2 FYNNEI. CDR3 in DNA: TGTGCCAGCAGAGGGGATAGCAGCCAAGAGACCCAGTACTTC. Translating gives CASRGDSSQETQYF.

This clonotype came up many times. The CDR3 loop reads CASSEAGWLAPYWTDTQYF. CDR3 coding DNA: TGTGCCAGCAGTGAAGCGGGGTGGTTAGCGCCCTATTGGACAGATACGCAGTATTTT. The chain links TRBV6-1 to TRBJ2-3, with a weak D call TRBD2 (5 bases). V was clipped by 0 bases and J by 3 bases, with 22 bases between them. In germline, CDR1 is MNHNS, CDR2 SASEGT. This CDR3 has 19 residues.

CDR3 amino acids: CASRGDRGRGQPQHF. The CDR3 DNA sequence: TGTGCCAGCAGGGGAGACAGGGGACGAGGGCAGCCCCAGCATTTT. V gene TRBV2 combines with J gene TRBJ1-5, with 8 bases lining up with TRBD1. This CDR3 is built from 15 residues. With 6 bases clipped from V and 7 bases from J, the junction kept 11 bases outside the gene matches. Germline CDR1 and CDR2: SNHLY and FYNNEI.

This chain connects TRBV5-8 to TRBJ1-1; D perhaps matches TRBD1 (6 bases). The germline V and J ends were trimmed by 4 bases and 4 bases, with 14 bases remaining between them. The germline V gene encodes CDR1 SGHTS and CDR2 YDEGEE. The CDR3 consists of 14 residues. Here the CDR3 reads CASSPDRRPTEAFF. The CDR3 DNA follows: TGTGCCAGCAGCCCCGACAGGCGGCCCACTGAAGCTTTCTTT.

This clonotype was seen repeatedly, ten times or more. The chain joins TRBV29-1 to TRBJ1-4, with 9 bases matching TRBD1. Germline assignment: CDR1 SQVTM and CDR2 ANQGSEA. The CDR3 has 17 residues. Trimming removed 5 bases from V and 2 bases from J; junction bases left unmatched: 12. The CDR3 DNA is TGCAGCGTTCTAGGCTGGGACAGGGACCGGACTAATGAAAAACTGTTTTTT. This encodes CSVLGWDRDRTNEKLFF.

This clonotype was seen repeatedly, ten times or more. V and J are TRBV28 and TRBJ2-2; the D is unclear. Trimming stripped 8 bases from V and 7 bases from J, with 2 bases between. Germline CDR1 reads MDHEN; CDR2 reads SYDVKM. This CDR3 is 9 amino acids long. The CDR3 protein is CASCGELFF. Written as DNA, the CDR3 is TGTGCCAGCTGCGGGGAGCTGTTTTTT. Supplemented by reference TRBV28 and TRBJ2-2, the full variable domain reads DVKVTQSSRYLVKRTGEKVFLECVQDMDHENMFWYRQDPGLGLRLIYFSYDVKMKEKGDIPEGYSVSREKKERFSLILESASTNQTSMYLCASCGELFFGEGSRLTVL.

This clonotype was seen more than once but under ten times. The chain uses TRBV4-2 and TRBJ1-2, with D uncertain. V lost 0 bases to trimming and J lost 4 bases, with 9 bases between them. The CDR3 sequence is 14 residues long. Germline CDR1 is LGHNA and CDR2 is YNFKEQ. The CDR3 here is CASSQDSGSYGYTF. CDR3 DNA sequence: TGTGCCAGCAGCCAAGACAGTGGGTCCTATGGCTACACCTTC.

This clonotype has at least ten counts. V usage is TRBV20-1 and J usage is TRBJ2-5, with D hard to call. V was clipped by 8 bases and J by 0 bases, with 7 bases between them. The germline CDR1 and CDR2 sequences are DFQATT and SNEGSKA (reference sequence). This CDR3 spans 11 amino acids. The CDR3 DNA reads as TGCAGTCCCGAGTACCAAGAGACCCAGTACTTC. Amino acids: CSPEYQETQYF.

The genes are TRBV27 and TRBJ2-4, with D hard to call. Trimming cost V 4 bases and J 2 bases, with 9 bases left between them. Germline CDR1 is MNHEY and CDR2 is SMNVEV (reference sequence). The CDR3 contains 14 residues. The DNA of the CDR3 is TGTGCCAGCAGTTCCCCCCGAACCAAAAACATTCAGTACTTC. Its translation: CASSSPRTKNIQYF.

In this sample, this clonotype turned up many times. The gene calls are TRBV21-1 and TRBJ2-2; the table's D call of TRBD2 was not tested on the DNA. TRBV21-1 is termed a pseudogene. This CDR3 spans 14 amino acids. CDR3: CARSIREDTGELFF. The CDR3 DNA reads TGTGCCAGGAGTATTCGGGAGGACACCGGGGAGCTGTTTTTT.

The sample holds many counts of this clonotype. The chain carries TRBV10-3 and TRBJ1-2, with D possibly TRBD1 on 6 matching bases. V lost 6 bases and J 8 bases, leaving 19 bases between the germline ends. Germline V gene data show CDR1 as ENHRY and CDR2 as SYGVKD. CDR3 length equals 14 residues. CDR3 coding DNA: TGTGCCATCAGCCAACGGACAGACTCGGGAGGCTACACCTTC. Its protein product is CAISQRTDSGGYTF.

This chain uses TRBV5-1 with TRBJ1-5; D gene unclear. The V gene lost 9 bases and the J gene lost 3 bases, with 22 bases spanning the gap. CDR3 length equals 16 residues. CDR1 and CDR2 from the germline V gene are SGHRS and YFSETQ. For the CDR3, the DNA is TGCGCCATCTCTGGAGATCCCTTCTATCCCAATCAGCCCCAGCATTTT. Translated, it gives CAISGDPFYPNQPQHF. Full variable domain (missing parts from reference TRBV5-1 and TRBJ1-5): KAGVTQTPRYLIKTRGQQVTLSCSPISGHRSVSWYQQTPGQGLQFLFEYFSETQRNKGNFPGRFSGRQFSNSRSEMNVSTLELGDSALYLCAISGDPFYPNQPQHFGDGTRLSIL.